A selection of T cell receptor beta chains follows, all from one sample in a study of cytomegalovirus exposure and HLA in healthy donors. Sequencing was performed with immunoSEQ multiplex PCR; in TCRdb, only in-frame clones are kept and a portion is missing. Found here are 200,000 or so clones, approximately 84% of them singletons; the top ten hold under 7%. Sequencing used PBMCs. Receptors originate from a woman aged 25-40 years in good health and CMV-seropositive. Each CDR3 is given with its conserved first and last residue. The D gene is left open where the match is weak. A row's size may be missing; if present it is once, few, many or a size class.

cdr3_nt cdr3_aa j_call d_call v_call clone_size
TGTGCCAGCGGCACAGGGTCAGGCAATCAGCCCCAGCATTTT CASGTGSGNQPQHF TRBJ1-5 NA TRBV11-2 NA
TGTGCCAGCAGCAAAGGACAAGAACAGCCCCAGCATTTT CASSKGQEQPQHF TRBJ1-5 NA TRBV11-2 once
TGTGCCAGCTCACAGCAAGGGGGAGAGACCCAGTACTTC CASSQQGGETQYF TRBJ2-5 NA TRBV18 NA
TGTGCCAGCAGTTACGGGCAGGTTGCCTACGAGCAGTACTTC CASSYGQVAYEQYF TRBJ2-7 NA TRBV6-5 NA
TGTGCCAGCAGCTTCAGTCTGGGGGGGTCAGGCGGGGAGCTGTTTTTT CASSFSLGGSGGELFF TRBJ2-2 TRBD2 TRBV7-9 NA
TGCGCCAGCAGCTTGGCCTATGTGGAGGGCGGGGAGGCTTTCTTT CASSLAYVEGGEAFF TRBJ1-1 NA TRBV5-1 NA
TGTGCCAGCAGTTTAAGATTGAGCGGGAGTGAGCAGTTCTTC CASSLRLSGSEQFF TRBJ2-1 TRBD2 TRBV27 NA
TGTGCCACCAGGGGAGGGGCCAGGGATACGCAGTATTTT CATRGGARDTQYF TRBJ2-3 TRBD2 TRBV15 NA
TGTGCCAGTAGTATAATGCAGGGATCTCAAGAGACCCAGTACTTC CASSIMQGSQETQYF TRBJ2-5 NA TRBV19 NA
TGTGCCAGCAGGAACAGGGGGCGCGGCTACACCTTC CASRNRGRGYTF TRBJ1-2 TRBD1 TRBV6-5 NA
TGTGCCACGAGACGGACAGGGGACCCCTTACAGCAGTACTTC CATRRTGDPLQQYF TRBJ2-5 TRBD1 TRBV6-1 NA
TGCGCCAGCAGGTTCTCAGACAACCGAAATGAAAAACTGTTTTTT CASRFSDNRNEKLFF TRBJ1-4 NA TRBV5-1 NA
TGTGCCAGCAGCCCAACTCTAGCGGGAAACTACGAGCAGTACTTC CASSPTLAGNYEQYF TRBJ2-7 TRBD2 TRBV9 NA
TGTGCCAGCTCACCCAAAGCGGGAGGGTCACATGAGCAGTTCTTC CASSPKAGGSHEQFF TRBJ2-1 TRBD2 TRBV18 NA
TGTGCCAGCAGCGCCGGGGCGGGAGCCTACAATGAGCAGTTCTTC CASSAGAGAYNEQFF TRBJ2-1 TRBD2 TRBV11-2 NA
TGCAGCGGTATAACAGTTAATGAAAAACTGTTTTTT CSGITVNEKLFF TRBJ1-4 NA TRBV29-1 NA
TGTGCCAGCACTAAATCAGGAACAGGGGGTAGCACCGGGGAGCTGTTTTTT CASTKSGTGGSTGELFF TRBJ2-2 TRBD1 TRBV19 once
TGTGCCAGCAGCGGGTGGGACAGGGGGTCCGGCGGGGAGCTGTTTTTT CASSGWDRGSGGELFF TRBJ2-2 TRBD1 TRBV9 NA
TGTGCCAGCAGTCGCCCGGGACAGGGGGCATACGAGCAGTACTTC CASSRPGQGAYEQYF TRBJ2-7 TRBD1 TRBV27 NA
TGTGCCAGCAGCCACGTGGTCCAGGATGAGCAGTTCTTC CASSHVVQDEQFF TRBJ2-1 NA TRBV27 NA
TGTGCCAGCAGACGGATCACAGGGTTTGCTAACTATGGCTACACCTTC CASRRITGFANYGYTF TRBJ1-2 NA TRBV5-6 NA
TGTGCCATCAGTTCTTTAGCGGGGAGCGGGGATACGCAGTATTTT CAISSLAGSGDTQYF TRBJ2-3 TRBD2 TRBV10-3 NA
TGTGCCAGCAGCTTCCAGGGGGCGAGGGAGCAGTACTTC CASSFQGAREQYF TRBJ2-7 TRBD1 TRBV7-9 few
TGTGCCAGCAGAGCACCGGGACAGGGCAAAGGGGATACGCAGTATTTT CASRAPGQGKGDTQYF TRBJ2-3 TRBD1 TRBV2 NA
TGTGCCAGCAGCTTAGCTTCCAGGGTCAACGAGCAGTACTTC CASSLASRVNEQYF TRBJ2-7 NA TRBV11-2 NA
TGTGCCAGCAGTCTCGCCAGGGGGACCAGCGAGCAGTACTTC CASSLARGTSEQYF TRBJ2-7 TRBD1 TRBV6-6 NA
TGTGCCAGCAGCTGGGGGAACCGGGACAGACCCTACGAGCAGTACTTC CASSWGNRDRPYEQYF TRBJ2-7 TRBD1 TRBV5-6 NA
TGTGCCAGCAGCGAGTTTATGGGCAGCAACCAAGAGACCCAGTACTTC CASSEFMGSNQETQYF TRBJ2-5 NA TRBV7-6 NA
TGTGCCAGCAGCTTTACAGGTGCTAGCACAGATACGCAGTATTTT CASSFTGASTDTQYF TRBJ2-3 NA TRBV11-2 once
TGTGCCAGTATAGGACAGACGAACACTGAAGCTTTCTTT CASIGQTNTEAFF TRBJ1-1 NA TRBV19 few
TGTGCCAGCAGGCCCTCGGCTGGGGCCAACGTCCTGACTTTC CASRPSAGANVLTF TRBJ2-6 NA TRBV6-4 once
TGTGCCAGCAGTCTTAGTGCCCCCGCAGATACGCAGTATTTT CASSLSAPADTQYF TRBJ2-3 NA TRBV2 NA
TGCGCCAGCAGCTTGGCCAACATGTACGAGCAGTACTTC CASSLANMYEQYF TRBJ2-7 NA TRBV5-1 NA
TGCGCCAGCAGCTTGGGGCAGGGGGCGCATGGCGGAACCACAGATACGCAGTATTTT CASSLGQGAHGGTTDTQYF TRBJ2-3 TRBD1 TRBV5-1 NA
TGTGCCAGCAGTTTATGGCTGGGACAGGAGGATGGCTACACCTTC CASSLWLGQEDGYTF TRBJ1-2 TRBD1 TRBV28 NA
TGTGCCAGCAGGCCGGGACAGGGGTCGGCCGGGGAGCTGTTTTTT CASRPGQGSAGELFF TRBJ2-2 TRBD1 TRBV2 NA
TGTGCCAGCAGCCAAGGGGATGCAGGGAAGGTCTCTCCGCCCCAGCATTTT CASSQGDAGKVSPPQHF TRBJ1-5 NA TRBV14 NA
TGCGCCAGCAGTGAAGGTCCGACACGAACCTACGAGCAGTACTTC CASSEGPTRTYEQYF TRBJ2-7 NA TRBV10-1 NA
TGTGCCAGCAGTTTATGGGGGGCCCTGACGAGTGGAGGCTACACCTTC CASSLWGALTSGGYTF TRBJ1-2 NA TRBV28 NA
TGTGCCACCAGAGAGGGTTGGAACCAGCCCCAGCATTTT CATREGWNQPQHF TRBJ1-5 NA TRBV6-1 NA
TGTGCCAGCAGCGTACGGGCCGGGGAGCTGTTTTTT CASSVRAGELFF TRBJ2-2 NA TRBV9 NA
TGTGCCAGCGCCGGCGGGGGACCGGGGGGGCCTAAAGTCAATGAGCAGTTCTTC CASAGGGPGGPKVNEQFF TRBJ2-1 TRBD2 TRBV4-2 NA
TGTGCCAGCAGGGATGTGAGGGCGGGAAACACTGAAGCTTTCTTT CASRDVRAGNTEAFF TRBJ1-1 NA TRBV27 NA
TGTGCCAGCAGCGTAGCTGGTCCCAGGGGTGCTAGAGAGACCCAGTACTTC CASSVAGPRGARETQYF TRBJ2-5 NA TRBV9 once
TGTGCCAGCAGCTCCCAGAGGGACTCCTACGAGCAGTACTTC CASSSQRDSYEQYF TRBJ2-7 NA TRBV9 NA
TGCAGCGTTCGTTCCCCGACTAGCGGGGCGCTAAGCTCCTACAATGAGCAGTTCTTC CSVRSPTSGALSSYNEQFF TRBJ2-1 TRBD2 TRBV29-1 NA
TGTGCCAGCAGTCGCGCTCGTGAAATAGGAAATGAGCGGCAGTTCTTC CASSRAREIGNERQFF TRBJ2-1 NA TRBV11-3 NA
TGTGCCAGCAGCCTCGGACAGACAGAAGCTTTCTTT CASSLGQTEAFF TRBJ1-1 NA TRBV6-5 few